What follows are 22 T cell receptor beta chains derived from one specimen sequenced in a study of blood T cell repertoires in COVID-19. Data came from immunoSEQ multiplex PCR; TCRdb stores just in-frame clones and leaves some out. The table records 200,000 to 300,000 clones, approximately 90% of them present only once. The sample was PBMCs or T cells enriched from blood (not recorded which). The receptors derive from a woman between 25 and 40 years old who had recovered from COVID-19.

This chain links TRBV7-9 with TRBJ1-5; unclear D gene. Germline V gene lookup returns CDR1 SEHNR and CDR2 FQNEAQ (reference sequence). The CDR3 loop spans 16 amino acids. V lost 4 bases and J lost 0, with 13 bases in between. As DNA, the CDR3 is TGTGCCAGCAGCTCAGGTCCCCCTATTAGCAATCAGCCCCAGCATTTT. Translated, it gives CASSSGPPISNQPQHF.

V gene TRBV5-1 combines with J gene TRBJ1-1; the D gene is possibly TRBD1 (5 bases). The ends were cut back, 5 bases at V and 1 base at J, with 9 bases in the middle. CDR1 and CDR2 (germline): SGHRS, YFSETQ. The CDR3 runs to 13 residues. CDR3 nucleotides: TGCGCCAGCAGATCGACAGCGAACACTGAAGCTTTCTTT. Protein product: CASRSTANTEAFF.

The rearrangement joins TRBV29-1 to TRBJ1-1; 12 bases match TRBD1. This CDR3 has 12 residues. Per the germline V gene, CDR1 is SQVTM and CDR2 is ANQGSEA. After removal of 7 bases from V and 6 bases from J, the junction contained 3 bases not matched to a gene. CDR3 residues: CSGGQGAAEAFF. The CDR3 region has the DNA TGCAGCGGGGGACAGGGGGCGGCTGAAGCTTTCTTT. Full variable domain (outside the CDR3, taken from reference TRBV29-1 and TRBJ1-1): SAVISQKPSRDICQRGTSLTIQCQVDSQVTMMFWYRQQPGQSLTLIATANQGSEATYESGFVIDKFPISRPNLTFSTLTVSNMSPEDSSIYLCSGGQGAAEAFFGQGTRLTVV.

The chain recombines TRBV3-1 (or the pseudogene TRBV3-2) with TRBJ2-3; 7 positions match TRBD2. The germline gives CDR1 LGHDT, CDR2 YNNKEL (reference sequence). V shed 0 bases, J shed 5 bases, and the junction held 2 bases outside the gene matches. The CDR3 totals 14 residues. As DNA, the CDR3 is TGTGCCAGCAGCCAAGACCTAGCGGAAGATACGCAGTATTTT. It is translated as CASSQDLAEDTQYF.

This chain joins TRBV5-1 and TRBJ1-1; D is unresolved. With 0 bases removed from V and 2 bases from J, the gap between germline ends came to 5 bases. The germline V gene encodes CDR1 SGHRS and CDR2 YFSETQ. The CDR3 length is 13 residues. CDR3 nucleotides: TGCGCCAGCAGCTTGGGACTTAACACTGAAGCTTTCTTT. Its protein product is CASSLGLNTEAFF.

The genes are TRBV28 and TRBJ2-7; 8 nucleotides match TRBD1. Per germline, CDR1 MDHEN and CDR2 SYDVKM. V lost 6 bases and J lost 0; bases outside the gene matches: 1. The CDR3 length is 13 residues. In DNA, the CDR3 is TGTGCCAGCAGACAGGGGGTCTCCTACGAGCAGTACTTC. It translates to CASRQGVSYEQYF. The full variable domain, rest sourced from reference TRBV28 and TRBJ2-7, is DVKVTQSSRYLVKRTGEKVFLECVQDMDHENMFWYRQDPGLGLRLIYFSYDVKMKEKGDIPEGYSVSREKKERFSLILESASTNQTSMYLCASRQGVSYEQYFGPGTRLTVT.

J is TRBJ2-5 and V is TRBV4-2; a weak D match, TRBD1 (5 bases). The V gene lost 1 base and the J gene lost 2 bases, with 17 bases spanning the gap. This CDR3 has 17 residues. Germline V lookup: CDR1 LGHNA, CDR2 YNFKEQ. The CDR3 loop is CASSQALTVGPQETQYF. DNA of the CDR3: TGTGCCAGCAGCCAAGCCCTGACAGTGGGCCCGCAAGAGACCCAGTACTTC.

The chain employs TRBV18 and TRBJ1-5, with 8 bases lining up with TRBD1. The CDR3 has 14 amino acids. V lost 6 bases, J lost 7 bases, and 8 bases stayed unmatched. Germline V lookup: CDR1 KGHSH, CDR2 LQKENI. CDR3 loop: CASSTRGQEQPQHF. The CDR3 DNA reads TGTGCCAGCTCCACCAGGGGGCAAGAACAGCCCCAGCATTTT.

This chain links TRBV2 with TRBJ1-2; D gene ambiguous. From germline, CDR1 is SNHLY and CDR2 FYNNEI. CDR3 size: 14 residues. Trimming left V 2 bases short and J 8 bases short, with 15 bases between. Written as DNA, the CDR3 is TGTGCCAGCAGTGAAAGGACGGACTCCGGAGGCTACACCTTC. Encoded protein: CASSERTDSGGYTF.

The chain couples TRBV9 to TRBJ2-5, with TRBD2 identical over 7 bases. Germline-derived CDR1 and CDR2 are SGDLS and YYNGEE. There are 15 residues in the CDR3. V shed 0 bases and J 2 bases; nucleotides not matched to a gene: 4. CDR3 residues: CASSVGGRAQETQYF. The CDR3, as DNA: TGTGCCAGCAGCGTAGGGGGGAGGGCACAAGAGACCCAGTACTTC.

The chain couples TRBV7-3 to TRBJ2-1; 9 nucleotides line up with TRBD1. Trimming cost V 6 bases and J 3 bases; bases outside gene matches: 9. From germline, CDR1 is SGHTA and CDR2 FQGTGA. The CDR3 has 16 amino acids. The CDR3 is CASRARTGEGYNEQFF. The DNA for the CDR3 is TGTGCCAGCAGGGCTCGGACAGGGGAAGGCTACAATGAGCAGTTCTTC.

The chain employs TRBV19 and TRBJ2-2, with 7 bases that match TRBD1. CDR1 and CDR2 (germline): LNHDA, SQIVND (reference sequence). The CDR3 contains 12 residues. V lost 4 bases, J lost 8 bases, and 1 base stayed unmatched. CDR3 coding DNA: TGTGCCAGTAGTACGGACAGGGGGGAGCTGTTTTTT. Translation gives CASSTDRGELFF.

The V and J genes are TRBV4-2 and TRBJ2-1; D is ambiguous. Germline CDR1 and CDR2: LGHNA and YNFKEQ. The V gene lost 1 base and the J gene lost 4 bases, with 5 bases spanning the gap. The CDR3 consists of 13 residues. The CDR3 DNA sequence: TGTGCCAGCAGCCAAGGTATATACAATGAGCAGTTCTTC. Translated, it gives CASSQGIYNEQFF.

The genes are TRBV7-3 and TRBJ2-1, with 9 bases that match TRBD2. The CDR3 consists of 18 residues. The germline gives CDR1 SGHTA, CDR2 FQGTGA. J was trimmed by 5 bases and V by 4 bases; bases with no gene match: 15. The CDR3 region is CASSYLDLSSGKDNEQFF. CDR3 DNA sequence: TGTGCCAGCAGCTACCTAGATTTGTCTAGCGGGAAGGACAATGAGCAGTTCTTC.

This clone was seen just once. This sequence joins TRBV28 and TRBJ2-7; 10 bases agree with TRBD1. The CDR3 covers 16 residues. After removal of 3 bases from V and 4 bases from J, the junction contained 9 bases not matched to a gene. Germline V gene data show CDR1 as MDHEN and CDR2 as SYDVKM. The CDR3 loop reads CASSFSGQGQGYEQYF. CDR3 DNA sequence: TGTGCCAGCAGTTTTTCGGGGCAGGGACAGGGGTACGAGCAGTACTTC.

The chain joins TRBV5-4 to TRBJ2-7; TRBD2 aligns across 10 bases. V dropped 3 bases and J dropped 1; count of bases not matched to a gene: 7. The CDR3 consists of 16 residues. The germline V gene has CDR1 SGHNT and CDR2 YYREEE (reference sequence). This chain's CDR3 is CASSSLSSGGSYEQYF. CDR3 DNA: TGTGCCAGCAGCTCGCTATCTAGCGGGGGATCCTACGAGCAGTACTTC.

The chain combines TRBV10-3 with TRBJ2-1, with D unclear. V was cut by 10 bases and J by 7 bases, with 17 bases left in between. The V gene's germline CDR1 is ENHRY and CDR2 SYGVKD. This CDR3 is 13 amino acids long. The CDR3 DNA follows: TGTGCCACCGCCCCGGGTGGAGTGAATGAGCAGTTCTTC. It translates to CATAPGGVNEQFF.

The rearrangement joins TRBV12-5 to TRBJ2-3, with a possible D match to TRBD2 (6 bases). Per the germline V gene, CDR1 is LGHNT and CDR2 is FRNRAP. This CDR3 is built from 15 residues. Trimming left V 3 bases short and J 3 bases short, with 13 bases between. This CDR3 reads CASGLGLASTDTQYF. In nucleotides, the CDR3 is TGTGCTAGTGGTTTAGGGCTAGCGTCGACAGATACGCAGTATTTT.

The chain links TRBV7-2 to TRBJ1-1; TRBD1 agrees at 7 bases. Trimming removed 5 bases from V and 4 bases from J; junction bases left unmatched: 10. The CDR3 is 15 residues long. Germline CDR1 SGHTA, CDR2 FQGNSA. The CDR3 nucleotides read TGTGCCAGCAGCCTCCTCCAGGGGGGTATCACTGAAGCTTTCTTT. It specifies CASSLLQGGITEAFF.

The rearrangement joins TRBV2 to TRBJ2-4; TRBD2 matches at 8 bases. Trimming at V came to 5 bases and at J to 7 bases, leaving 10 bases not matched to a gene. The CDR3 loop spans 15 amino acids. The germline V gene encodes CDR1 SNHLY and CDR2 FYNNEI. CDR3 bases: TGTGCCAGCAGTAGACGGGAGGGCCAGGGTAACATTCAGTACTTC. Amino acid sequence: CASSRREGQGNIQYF.

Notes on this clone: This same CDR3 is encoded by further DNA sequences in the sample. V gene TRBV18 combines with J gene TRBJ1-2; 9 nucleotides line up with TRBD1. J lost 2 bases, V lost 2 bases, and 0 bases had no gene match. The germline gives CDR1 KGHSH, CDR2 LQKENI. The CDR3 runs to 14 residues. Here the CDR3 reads CASSPGQGNYGYTF. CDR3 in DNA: TGTGCCAGCTCACCAGGACAGGGGAACTATGGCTACACCTTC.

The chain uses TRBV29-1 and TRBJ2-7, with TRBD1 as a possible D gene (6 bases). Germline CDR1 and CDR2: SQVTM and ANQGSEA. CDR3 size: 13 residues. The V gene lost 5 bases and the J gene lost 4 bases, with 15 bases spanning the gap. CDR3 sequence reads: CSVFWGRNYEQYF. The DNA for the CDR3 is TGCAGCGTTTTCTGGGGGCGAAATTACGAGCAGTACTTC.